Listed below are T cell receptor beta chains from one sample, sequenced in a study of cytomegalovirus exposure and HLA in healthy donors. The table came from immunoSEQ multiplex PCR; TCRdb's copy has only in-frame clones and leaves some out. The data contain fewer than 150,000 clones, around 73% of them singletons. The specimen sequenced was PBMCs. The receptors come from a human donor in good health. The CDR3 runs from the conserved cysteine through the conserved F or W. Fields, in order: D gene, V gene, clone size, J gene, CDR3 DNA, CDR3 protein. A D gene is named only where the DNA matches it firmly. Where a row states a size, it is once, few, many or the class of an expanded clone; other rows omit it.

D: NA
V: TRBV12-5
size: NA
J: TRBJ1-5
DNA: TGTGCTAGTGGTTTGGTACCAGTTCAGCCCCAGCATTTT
CDR3: CASGLVPVQPQHF

D: NA
V: TRBV2
size: few
J: TRBJ2-1
DNA: TGTGCCAGCAGTCGGACAGAAGGCTACAATGAGCAGTTCTTC
CDR3: CASSRTEGYNEQFF

D: NA
V: TRBV2
size: few
J: TRBJ1-1
DNA: TGTGCCAGCACTCGGGCTTTCTTT
CDR3: CASTRAFF

D: NA
V: TRBV29-1
size: once
J: TRBJ1-6
DNA: TGCAGCGTGCGATCTACCTATAATTCACCCCTCCACTTT
CDR3: CSVRSTYNSPLHF

D: TRBD1
V: TRBV6-5
size: NA
J: TRBJ2-7
DNA: TGTGCCAGCCTACCGGGACAGGGGTCCGCCGAGCAGTACTTC
CDR3: CASLPGQGSAEQYF

D: NA
V: TRBV30
size: NA
J: TRBJ1-2
DNA: TGTGCCTGGAGTCAGGGGAGCTATGGCTACACCTTC
CDR3: CAWSQGSYGYTF

D: TRBD1
V: TRBV28
size: NA
J: TRBJ1-1
DNA: TGTGCCAGCAGTTTACCTCCGGGACAGGGCCCTGAAGCTTTCTTT
CDR3: CASSLPPGQGPEAFF

D: NA
V: TRBV2
size: few
J: TRBJ1-5
DNA: TGTGCCAGCACGCTCTATAGCAATCAGCCCCAGCATTTT
CDR3: CASTLYSNQPQHF

D: TRBD2
V: TRBV2
size: NA
J: TRBJ2-1
DNA: TGTGCCAGCAGACTAGCGGGAGGGTACCACAATGAGCAGTTCTTC
CDR3: CASRLAGGYHNEQFF

D: NA
V: TRBV21-1
size: NA
J: TRBJ2-7
DNA: TGTGCCAGCAGTCAAGGACTAGCGGGAGGTGACGAGCAGTACTTC
CDR3: CASSQGLAGGDEQYF

D: NA
V: TRBV4-1
size: few
J: TRBJ2-1
DNA: TGCGCCAGCAGCCAAGATTGGACTACTTTGGGTGAGCAGTTCTTC
CDR3: CASSQDWTTLGEQFF

D: TRBD1
V: TRBV2
size: NA
J: TRBJ2-5
DNA: TGTGCCAGCAGTGGGACAGGGTTCCAAGAGACCCAGTACTTC
CDR3: CASSGTGFQETQYF

D: NA
V: TRBV7-3
size: NA
J: TRBJ1-3
DNA: TGTGCCAGCAGCCCAACCGGGGGAAACACCATATATTTT
CDR3: CASSPTGGNTIYF

D: NA
V: TRBV6-5
size: few
J: TRBJ2-1
DNA: TGTGCCAGCAGTTACTCAGACTCCCCCAATGAGCAGTTCTTC
CDR3: CASSYSDSPNEQFF

D: NA
V: TRBV7-2
size: NA
J: TRBJ1-2
DNA: TGTGCCAGCATTCTAGTTCGGGGGGGGAGCGGCTACACCTTC
CDR3: CASILVRGGSGYTF

D: NA
V: TRBV4-1
size: NA
J: TRBJ2-3
DNA: TGCGCCAGCAGCCAAGTCGGGTCAGATACGCAGTATTTT
CDR3: CASSQVGSDTQYF

D: NA
V: TRBV5-1
size: NA
J: TRBJ2-1
DNA: TGCGCCAGCAGGGACTATCTCTCCTACAATGAGCAGTTCTTC
CDR3: CASRDYLSYNEQFF

D: NA
V: TRBV10-3
size: NA
J: TRBJ1-2
DNA: TGTGCCATCAGGGCAGGGGATAACTATGGCTACACCTTC
CDR3: CAIRAGDNYGYTF

D: TRBD2
V: TRBV6-1
size: NA
J: TRBJ2-3
DNA: TGTGCCAGCAGGACGGGACTAGCTGCAGATACGCAGTATTTT
CDR3: CASRTGLAADTQYF

D: TRBD2
V: TRBV19
size: NA
J: TRBJ2-1
DNA: TGTGCCAGTAGTCGAGGACTAGCGGGAGGCAGCTACAATGAGCAGTTCTTC
CDR3: CASSRGLAGGSYNEQFF

D: NA
V: TRBV30
size: NA
J: TRBJ1-5
DNA: TGTGCCTGGAGTGTATTCGGGGGCAATCAGCCCCAGCATTTT
CDR3: CAWSVFGGNQPQHF

D: NA
V: TRBV2
size: NA
J: TRBJ2-7
DNA: TGTGCCAGCATCGACCCTCGGGAGATTGGCTACGAGCAGTACTTC
CDR3: CASIDPREIGYEQYF

D: NA
V: TRBV19
size: NA
J: TRBJ2-7
DNA: TGTGCCAGTAGTATGCGGGCGACCCCTACCTACGAGCAGTACTTC
CDR3: CASSMRATPTYEQYF

D: NA
V: TRBV30
size: NA
J: TRBJ2-7
DNA: TGTGCCTGGAGTACAACCTACGAGCAGTACTTC
CDR3: CAWSTTYEQYF

D: TRBD1
V: TRBV7-8
size: NA
J: TRBJ1-2
DNA: TGTGCCAGCAGCTTGGGCAGGGACAGCTATGGCTACACCTTC
CDR3: CASSLGRDSYGYTF

D: NA
V: TRBV11-2
size: NA
J: TRBJ2-5
DNA: TGTGCCAGCAGCACCGTAGGACAGCAACAAGAGACCCAGTACTTC
CDR3: CASSTVGQQQETQYF

D: TRBD2
V: TRBV7-8
size: NA
J: TRBJ2-4
DNA: TGTGCCAGCAGCTTAAGCGGGGGAAACATTCAGTACTTC
CDR3: CASSLSGGNIQYF

D: TRBD2
V: TRBV11-2
size: NA
J: TRBJ2-3
DNA: TGTGCCAGCAGCCGAATAGCGGGGGGCGTATCTGATACGCAGTATTTT
CDR3: CASSRIAGGVSDTQYF

D: NA
V: TRBV5-4
size: few
J: TRBJ1-2
DNA: TGTGCCAGCAGCCCGGACCAGGGCTATGGCTACACCTTC
CDR3: CASSPDQGYGYTF

D: NA
V: TRBV10-3
size: NA
J: TRBJ2-2
DNA: TGTGCCATCAGACCTGGGGGGACCGGGGAGCTGTTTTTT
CDR3: CAIRPGGTGELFF

D: NA
V: TRBV7-9
size: once
J: TRBJ2-7
DNA: TGTGCCAGCAGCCATTCTGAGTCCCCCTACGAGCAGTACTTC
CDR3: CASSHSESPYEQYF

D: TRBD1
V: TRBV10-3
size: NA
J: TRBJ2-3
DNA: TGTGCCATCAGAGGGGGACAGGGAGGAGAAGATACGCAGTATTTT
CDR3: CAIRGGQGGEDTQYF

D: TRBD2
V: TRBV5-4
size: NA
J: TRBJ2-1
DNA: TGTGCCAGCAGCTTGGGATTGAGCGGGAGCTACAATGAGCAGTTCTTC
CDR3: CASSLGLSGSYNEQFF

D: TRBD1
V: TRBV6-1
size: NA
J: TRBJ1-6
DNA: TGTGCCAGCAGGACGCCGGGACAGCAGAATTCACCCCTCCACTTT
CDR3: CASRTPGQQNSPLHF

D: TRBD2
V: TRBV13
size: NA
J: TRBJ2-3
DNA: TGTGCCAGCAGCGCAAGGACTAGCGGGAGCACAGATACGCAGTATTTT
CDR3: CASSARTSGSTDTQYF

D: TRBD1
V: TRBV19
size: NA
J: TRBJ2-7
DNA: TGTGCCAGTAGTAGAGGACAGGGAGGTGCTGGGTACGAGCAGTACTTC
CDR3: CASSRGQGGAGYEQYF

D: TRBD1
V: TRBV6-1
size: few
J: TRBJ2-7
DNA: TGTGCCAGCACGTTGCCGACAGGGGGAGGAGAAGAGCAGTACTTC
CDR3: CASTLPTGGGEEQYF

D: NA
V: TRBV18
size: few
J: TRBJ2-5
DNA: TGTGCCAGCTCACCGCTGCTAGAAACCCAGTACTTC
CDR3: CASSPLLETQYF

D: TRBD1
V: TRBV2
size: NA
J: TRBJ2-1
DNA: TGTGCCAGCAGTTCCGGGACAGGGAGGAATGAGCAGTTCTTC
CDR3: CASSSGTGRNEQFF

D: TRBD1
V: TRBV30
size: NA
J: TRBJ2-7
DNA: TGTGCCTGGAGTGGGGGGACAGGGCGCCACGAGCAGTACTTC
CDR3: CAWSGGTGRHEQYF

D: TRBD2
V: TRBV7-2
size: NA
J: TRBJ2-7
DNA: TGTGCCAGCAGCTCCGGGACTAGCGGGGGAGCCTCCCCCGAGCAGTACTTC
CDR3: CASSSGTSGGASPEQYF

D: TRBD2
V: TRBV6-6
size: NA
J: TRBJ2-3
DNA: TGTGCCAGCAGTTACAGTGGACTAGTAGCAGATACGCAGTATTTT
CDR3: CASSYSGLVADTQYF

D: TRBD1
V: TRBV5-1
size: NA
J: TRBJ2-1
DNA: TGCGCCAGCAGCTCTCCCCGTAGGGGACAGGGGCCAAGACGGAAGGGCAATGAGCAGTTCTTC
CDR3: CASSSPRRGQGPRRKGNEQFF

D: NA
V: TRBV2
size: once
J: TRBJ2-5
DNA: TGTGCCAGCAGTGATTGGGTTGCGGGGCGTGAGACCCAGTACTTC
CDR3: CASSDWVAGRETQYF